The 24 T cell receptor beta chains below all came from one sample that was sequenced in a study of blood T cell repertoires in COVID-19. TCRdb keeps only in-frame clones here, not all; method: immunoSEQ multiplex PCR. The sample consists of about 170,000 clones, approximately 80% of them appearing once. The sequenced sample was peripheral blood. These TCRs come from a woman aged 80 or older with acute or convalescent COVID-19.

This clone was seen once. This chain uses TRBV11-2 with TRBJ2-3; D is possibly TRBD2 (5 bases). Germline CDR1 is SGHAT and CDR2 is FQNNGV. Trimming stripped 2 bases from V and 4 bases from J, with 13 bases between. The CDR3 spans 15 residues. CDR3 bases: TGTGCCAGCAGCTTATCGGGGAAGAGGGCAGATACGCAGTATTTT. Its translation is CASSLSGKRADTQYF.

The CDR3 DNA is TGCGCCAGCAGCCAACCGTCGGGACTAGCGGTCAACACCGGGGAGCTGTTTTTT. Translation: CASSQPSGLAVNTGELFF. This chain connects TRBV4-1 to TRBJ2-2, with TRBD2 matching over 11 bases. The CDR3 contains 18 residues. Germline V lookup: CDR1 MGHRA, CDR2 YSYEKL. The V and J ends lost 2 bases and 2 bases, in that order; junction bases with no gene match: 7.

The chain couples TRBV10-1 to TRBJ2-5; D gene unclear. V lost 4 bases and J lost 5, with 11 bases in between. This CDR3 contains 13 residues. CDR1 and CDR2 from the germline V gene are WNHNN and SYGVQD (reference sequence). The CDR3 coding sequence is TGCGCCAGCAGTGCCGAAATTCGGGAGACCCAGTACTTC. Translation: CASSAEIRETQYF.

CDR3 DNA sequence: TGTGCCAGCAGCCCACTAGCGGGAGCTGGCACCGGGGAGCTGTTTTTT. Amino acid sequence: CASSPLAGAGTGELFF. The rearrangement uses TRBV9 and TRBJ2-2, with TRBD2 matching 11 bases. Germline loops: CDR1 SGDLS, CDR2 YYNGEE. The CDR3 has 16 residues. After removal of 4 bases from V and 4 bases from J, the junction contained 6 bases not matched to a gene.

This clone was found once. The gene calls are TRBV30 and TRBJ1-2, with D unclear. V lost 0 bases and J 3 bases, leaving 8 bases between the germline ends. CDR1 GTSNPN and CDR2 SVGIG come from the germline V gene (reference sequence). CDR3 length: 13 residues. The DNA of the CDR3 is TGTGCCTGGAGTGTTGGCGGGGACTATGGCTACACCTTC. The encoded protein is CAWSVGGDYGYTF.

The genes are TRBV11-2 and TRBJ2-7, with 7 bases fitting TRBD1. V trimming: 5 bases; J trimming: 3 bases; junction bases outside the gene matches: 1. The CDR3 totals 12 residues. The germline gives CDR1 SGHAT, CDR2 FQNNGV. The CDR3 coding sequence is TGTGCCAGCAGCAGGACAGGCTACGAGCAGTACTTC. Translated, it gives CASSRTGYEQYF.

This sequence joins TRBV6-5 and TRBJ2-2; maybe TRBD2 (5 bases). V lost 5 bases, J lost 6 bases, and 13 bases lay in between. The CDR3 is 14 residues long. Germline CDR1 and CDR2: MNHEY and SVGAGI. The CDR3 region has the DNA TGTGCCAGCAGTCCCCGACTACCGCCCGGGGAGCTGTTTTTT. This codes for CASSPRLPPGELFF.

This clone was counted once. The genes are TRBV2 and TRBJ1-6, with unresolved D. V lost 5 bases, J lost 9 bases, and 8 bases lay in between. Germline CDR1 and CDR2: SNHLY and FYNNEI. This CDR3 is 12 amino acids long. The CDR3 region has the DNA TGTGCCAGCAGTCCGTGGAGTTCACCCCTCCACTTT. Protein sequence: CASSPWSSPLHF.

The chain employs TRBV10-1 and TRBJ2-1; 10 bases are shared with TRBD1. This CDR3 comprises 17 residues. V dropped 6 bases and J dropped 1; count of bases not matched to a gene: 9. CDR1 WNHNN and CDR2 SYGVQD come from the germline V gene (reference sequence). CDR3 nucleotide sequence: TGCGCCAGCAGCTTCAGCCGGGACAGGGGATCCTACAATGAGCAGTTCTTC. Its translation is CASSFSRDRGSYNEQFF.

Only a few counts were recorded for this clone. This chain links TRBV5-1 with TRBJ2-7, with 13 bases aligning to TRBD2. Per the germline V gene, CDR1 is SGHRS and CDR2 is YFSETQ. The CDR3 is made up of 16 amino acids. J lost 6 bases, V lost 0 bases, and 6 bases had no gene match. The CDR3 sequence: CASSLEGLAGPGEQYF. In DNA form, the CDR3 reads TGCGCCAGCAGCTTGGAGGGACTAGCGGGACCAGGCGAGCAGTACTTC. The whole variable domain, filled in from reference TRBV5-1 and TRBJ2-7, reads KAGVTQTPRYLIKTRGQQVTLSCSPISGHRSVSWYQQTPGQGLQFLFEYFSETQRNKGNFPGRFSGRQFSNSRSEMNVSTLELGDSALYLCASSLEGLAGPGEQYFGPGTRLTVT.

The chain recombines TRBV7-9 with TRBJ2-7; maybe TRBD1 (6 bases). This CDR3 is 16 amino acids long. Germline CDR1 SEHNR, CDR2 FQNEAQ (reference sequence). The V gene lost 5 bases and the J gene lost 0 bases, with 17 bases spanning the gap. DNA of the CDR3: TGTGCCAGCAGCGCGCCAGGGGATGAGAGCTCCTACGAGCAGTACTTC. It specifies CASSAPGDESSYEQYF.

A single count supports this clone. The rearrangement links TRBV29-1 to TRBJ1-2, with D unclear. This CDR3 has 15 residues. Trimming removed 3 bases at V and 2 bases at J, with 16 bases between. CDR1 and CDR2 from the germline V gene are SQVTM and ANQGSEA. CDR3 nucleotides: TGCAGCGTTGACACCCCCCAGGTCTCAAACTATGGCTACACCTTC. Amino acid sequence: CSVDTPQVSNYGYTF. The full variable domain, with the rest looked up from reference TRBV29-1 and TRBJ1-2, is SAVISQKPSRDICQRGTSLTIQCQVDSQVTMMFWYRQQPGQSLTLIATANQGSEATYESGFVIDKFPISRPNLTFSTLTVSNMSPEDSSIYLCSVDTPQVSNYGYTFGSGTRLTVV.

J is TRBJ1-6 and V is TRBV6-4, with a tentative D call TRBD1 (5 bases). This CDR3 has 15 amino acids. V was cut by 6 bases and J by 5 bases, with 14 bases left in between. Germline CDR1 and CDR2: MRHNA and SNTAGT. Here the CDR3 reads CASSDRGLNNSPLHF. CDR3 in DNA: TGTGCCAGCAGCGACAGAGGGTTAAATAATTCACCCCTCCACTTT.

The V gene is TRBV15, the J gene TRBJ2-1; D uncertain. CDR3 length: 13 amino acids. Per germline, CDR1 LNHNV and CDR2 YYDKDF (reference sequence). Trimming pared 3 bases from V and 9 bases from J, leaving 12 bases between. CDR3 region: CATSSSPSSEQFF. CDR3 sequence (DNA): TGTGCCACCAGCAGCTCCCCGTCTAGTGAGCAGTTCTTC.

This chain joins TRBV7-9 and TRBJ2-2; D unresolved. The ends were cut back, 3 bases at V and 0 bases at J, with 5 bases in the middle. Germline values: CDR1 SEHNR, CDR2 FQNEAQ (reference sequence). The CDR3 extends over 14 amino acids. The CDR3 sequence is CASSFQTNTGELFF. In DNA, the CDR3 is TGTGCCAGCAGCTTTCAGACGAACACCGGGGAGCTGTTTTTT.

The genes are TRBV3-1 (or the pseudogene TRBV3-2) and TRBJ1-3; TRBD1 might be the D (6 bases). Germline assignment: CDR1 LGHDT and CDR2 YNNKEL (reference sequence). The CDR3 has 14 residues. V gave up 4 bases and J gave up 0 bases, with 7 bases separating them. Here the CDR3 reads CASSPTGSGNTIYF. CDR3 nucleotide sequence: TGTGCCAGCAGCCCGACAGGCTCTGGAAACACCATATATTTT.

This clone was seen a few times. CDR3 bases: TGTGCCAGCAGTTCGACGTATATGGCTAGCGAGCAGTACTTC. Protein: CASSSTYMASEQYF. The V and J genes are TRBV2 and TRBJ2-7; D is ambiguous. Trimming shortened V by 5 bases and J by 6 bases, and 17 bases separated the two germline ends. The CDR3 runs 14 residues. Germline values: CDR1 SNHLY, CDR2 FYNNEI.

V gene TRBV18 combines with J gene TRBJ2-7; 7 nucleotides align to TRBD1. Germline loops: CDR1 KGHSH, CDR2 LQKENI. Germline trimming cut 6 bases from V and 7 bases from J; bases unmatched to any gene: 12. This CDR3 region has 14 residues. The CDR3 loop is CASSLGNRGVEQYF. As DNA, the CDR3 is TGTGCCAGCTCTCTAGGAAACAGGGGTGTAGAGCAGTACTTC.

This clone was picked up one time. The gene calls are TRBV19 and TRBJ1-5; D gene ambiguous. Trimming pared 3 bases from V and 7 bases from J, leaving 10 bases between. The length of the CDR3 is 13 residues. Per the germline V gene, CDR1 is LNHDA and CDR2 is SQIVND (reference sequence). CDR3 nucleotides: TGTGCCAGTAGTATTCAGACCGGGCAGCCCCAGCATTTT. Residues: CASSIQTGQPQHF.

The V call is TRBV4-3, the J call TRBJ1-2; D not certain. From germline, CDR1 is LGHNA and CDR2 YSLEER. Trimming cost V 1 base and J 2 bases, with 14 bases left between them. The CDR3 has 16 residues. This CDR3 reads CASSQAVGETNYGYTF. CDR3 DNA: TGCGCCAGCAGCCAAGCAGTAGGCGAGACAAACTATGGCTACACCTTC.

The chain recombines TRBV18 with TRBJ1-6; no definite D call. V was shortened by 3 bases and J by 8 bases, with 8 bases between the two germline ends. This CDR3 spans 13 amino acids. CDR1 is KGHSH, CDR2 LQKENI, per germline. CDR3 nucleotide sequence: TGTGCCAGCTCACCTCAAGCTGATTCACCCCTCCACTTT. It specifies CASSPQADSPLHF.

The chain joins TRBV19 to TRBJ2-2; 9 nucleotides match TRBD2. Germline V gene lookup returns CDR1 LNHDA and CDR2 SQIVND (reference sequence). There are 16 residues in the CDR3. The ends lost 7 bases at V and 5 bases at J; junction bases unmatched: 11. Written as DNA, the CDR3 is TGTGCCAGTATGAGTAGCGGGAGAATAGCGACCGGGGAGCTGTTTTTT. Its protein is CASMSSGRIATGELFF.

J is TRBJ1-6 and V is TRBV18, with D possibly matching TRBD1 (6 bases). The germline V gene encodes CDR1 KGHSH and CDR2 LQKENI. This CDR3 contains 14 residues. The V gene lost 3 bases and the J gene lost 3 bases, with 6 bases spanning the gap. In DNA form, the CDR3 reads TGTGCCAGCTCACCGGACAGCTATAATTCACCCCTCCACTTT. Residues: CASSPDSYNSPLHF.

This clone was seen only once. The genes are TRBV10-3 and TRBJ2-1, with 10 bases that match TRBD1. The V gene end was trimmed by 5 bases and the J gene end by 4 bases; junction bases not matched to a gene: 2. The germline CDR1 and CDR2 sequences are ENHRY and SYGVKD. The CDR3 has 14 residues. CDR3 sequence (DNA): TGTGCCATCAGTCCGGGACAGGGGTACAATGAGCAGTTCTTC. Protein product: CAISPGQGYNEQFF.